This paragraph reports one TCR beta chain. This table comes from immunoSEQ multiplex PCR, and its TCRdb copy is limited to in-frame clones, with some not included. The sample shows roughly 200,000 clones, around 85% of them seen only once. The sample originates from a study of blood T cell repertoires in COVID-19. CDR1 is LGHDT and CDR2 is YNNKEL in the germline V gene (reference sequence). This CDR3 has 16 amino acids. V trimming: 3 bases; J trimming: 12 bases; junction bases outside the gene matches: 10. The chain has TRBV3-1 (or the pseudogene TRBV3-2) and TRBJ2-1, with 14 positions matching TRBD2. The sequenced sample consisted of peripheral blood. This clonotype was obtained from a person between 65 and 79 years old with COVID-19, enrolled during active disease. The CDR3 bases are TGTGCCAGCAGCCAGCTGTCGACTAGCGGGAGGGCGGGGCAGTTCTTC. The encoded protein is CASSQLSTSGRAGQFF.